The present T cell receptor beta chain was sequenced within a study of CD8 T cell repertoires and HIV-1 epitope variants. Study-level background: T cells were stimulated with Twenty-five Gag and Nef peptides separately. Separate from the cultures, 1M uncultured T cells served as baseline. Epitopes were three Gag families plus Nef HW9 and YT9.

The repertoire was sequenced with immunoSEQ multiplex PCR; TCRdb's copy has only in-frame clones and lacks some. The sample carries 4,000 to 6,000 clones, 66% recorded once. With respect to this clone: Its antigen remains unidentified.

From germline, CDR1 is SGHNT and CDR2 YYREEE (reference sequence). Trimming took 4 bases from V and 2 from J, leaving 13 bases between them. The CDR3 has 14 amino acids. Input material: cultured CD8+ T cells derived from PBMCs. The J gene is TRBJ2-7, the V gene TRBV5-4; possibly TRBD1 for D (5 bases). The sequence was obtained from a male donor with HIV. In nucleotides, the CDR3 is TGTGCCAGCAGCGACTCGACAGTTACCTACGAGCAGTACTTC. It specifies CASSDSTVTYEQYF.